One T cell receptor (beta chain) is described in this entry. No antigen is known for it. The sample originates from a study of cytomegalovirus exposure and HLA in healthy donors. The study's findings and limits: Rare TCR sequences dominated, though some public TCRs recurred in many donors. In vitro work confirmed that three CMV-associated chains recognize CMV antigens. Some 150 TCR beta chains were listed as cytomegalovirus-associated.

This table comes from immunoSEQ multiplex PCR, and its TCRdb copy is limited to in-frame clones, with some not included. Here the sample spans 110,000 to 150,000 clones, 91% being singletons. The CDR3 extends over 13 amino acids. V was trimmed by 3 bases and J by 1 base, leaving 7 bases between them. CDR1 is SGDLS, CDR2 YYNGEE, per germline. Sequenced material: PBMCs. The receptor comes from a man younger than 35 in good health and CMV-seronegative. This sequence joins TRBV9 and TRBJ1-1, with unresolved D. CDR3 sequence reads: CASSAGGNTEAFF. The CDR3 nucleotides read TGTGCCAGCAGCGCGGGAGGGAACACTGAAGCTTTCTTT.